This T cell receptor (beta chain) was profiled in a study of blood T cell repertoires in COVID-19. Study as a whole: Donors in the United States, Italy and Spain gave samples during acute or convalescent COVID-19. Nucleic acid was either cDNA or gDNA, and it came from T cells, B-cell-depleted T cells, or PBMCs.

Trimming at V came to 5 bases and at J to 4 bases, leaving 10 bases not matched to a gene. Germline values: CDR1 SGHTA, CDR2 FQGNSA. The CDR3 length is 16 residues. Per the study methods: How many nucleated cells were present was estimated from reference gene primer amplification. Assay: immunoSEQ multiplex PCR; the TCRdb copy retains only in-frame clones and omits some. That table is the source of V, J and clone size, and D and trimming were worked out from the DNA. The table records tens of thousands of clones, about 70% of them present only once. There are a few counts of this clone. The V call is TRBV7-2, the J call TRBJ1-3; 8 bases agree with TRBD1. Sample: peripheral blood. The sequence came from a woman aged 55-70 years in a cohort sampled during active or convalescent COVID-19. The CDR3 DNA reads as TGTGCCAGCAGCCACAACCACAGGGGGTCAGGAAACACCATATATTTT. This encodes CASSHNHRGSGNTIYF.